This TCR beta chain was sequenced for a study of regulatory T cells in long-lasting Graves disease. Study-wide points: Accuracy was perhaps lowered by the small sample size.

A word on this clonotype: As yet, its antigen is unknown.

Assembly of TCR beta libraries relied on iRepertoire HTBI primers together with Arm-PCR of CDR3 regions. One entry per CDR3 protein, called by TCRdb with MiXCR from the multiplex PCR reads. This table has about 220,000 distinct CDR3 sequences, roughly a fifth appearing once. V lost 2 bases, J lost 5 bases, and 6 bases stayed unmatched. The CDR3 is 15 amino acids. Germline V gene sequence: CDR1 MNHEY, CDR2 SMNVEV (reference sequence). As to time point: newly diagnosed GD, antithyroid drugs for less than 3 months. From RNA extracted from PBMCs, the TCR library was made. The same sample was also studied in work on T cells in Graves' hyperthyroidism and ophthalmopathy. That investigation notes: The study used the HTBI primer set for a first-round RT-PCR of the TCR CDR3.

The input for sequencing was peripheral blood mononuclear cells (PBMCs), taken at new diagnosis, from a patient treated with antithyroid drugs. The V and J genes are TRBV27 and TRBJ2-1, with 7 bases matching TRBD2. The TCR comes from a woman in her twenties or thirties with Graves disease. As DNA, the CDR3 is TGTGCCAGCAGTTTACGGGAGGTCGTTCACAATGAGCAGTTCTTC. This translates into CASSLREVVHNEQFF.